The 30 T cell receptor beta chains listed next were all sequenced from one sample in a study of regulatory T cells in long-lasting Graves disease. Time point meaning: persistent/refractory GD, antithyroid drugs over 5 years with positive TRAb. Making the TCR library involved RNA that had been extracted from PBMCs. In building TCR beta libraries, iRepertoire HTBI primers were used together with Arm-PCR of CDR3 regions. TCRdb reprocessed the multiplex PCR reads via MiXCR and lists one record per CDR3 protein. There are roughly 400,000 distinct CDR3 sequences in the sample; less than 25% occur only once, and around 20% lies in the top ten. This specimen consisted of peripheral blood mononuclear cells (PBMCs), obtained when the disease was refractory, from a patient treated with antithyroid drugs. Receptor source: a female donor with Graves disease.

CDR3 loop: CASSRTIGREGGNEQFF. In DNA form, the CDR3 reads TGTGCCAGCAGCCGGACAATTGGGCGGGAGGGGGGTAATGAGCAGTTCTTC. V and J are TRBV12-3 or TRBV12-4 and TRBJ2-1, with TRBD2 matching 9 bases. CDR3 length: 17 residues. The V and J ends lost 6 bases and 7 bases, in that order; junction bases with no gene match: 16.

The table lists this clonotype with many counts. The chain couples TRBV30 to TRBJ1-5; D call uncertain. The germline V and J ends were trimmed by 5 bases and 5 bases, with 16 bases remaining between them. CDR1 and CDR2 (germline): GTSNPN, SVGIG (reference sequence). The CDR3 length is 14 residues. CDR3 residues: CAWRGGGDYQPQHF. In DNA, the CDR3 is TGTGCCTGGCGGGGTGGAGGTGATTATCAGCCCCAGCATTTT.

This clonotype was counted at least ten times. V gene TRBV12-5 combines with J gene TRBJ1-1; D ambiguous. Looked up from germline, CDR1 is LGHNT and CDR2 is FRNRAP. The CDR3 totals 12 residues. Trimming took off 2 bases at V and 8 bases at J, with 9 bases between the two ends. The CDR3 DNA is TGTGCTAGTGGTTTGTCCAGTGCCGAAGCTTTCTTT. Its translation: CASGLSSAEAFF.

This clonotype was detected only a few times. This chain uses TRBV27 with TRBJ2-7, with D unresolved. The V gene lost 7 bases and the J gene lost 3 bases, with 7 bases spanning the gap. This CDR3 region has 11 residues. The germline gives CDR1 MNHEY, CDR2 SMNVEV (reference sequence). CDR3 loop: CASKDRYEQYF. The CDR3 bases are TGTGCCAGCAAGGATCGCTACGAGCAGTACTTC.

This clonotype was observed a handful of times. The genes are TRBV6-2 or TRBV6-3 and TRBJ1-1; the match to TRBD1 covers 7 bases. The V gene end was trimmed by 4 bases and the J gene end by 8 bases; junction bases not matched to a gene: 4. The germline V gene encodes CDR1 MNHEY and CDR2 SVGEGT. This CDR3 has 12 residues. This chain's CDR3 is CASSWTTGEAFF. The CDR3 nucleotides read TGTGCCAGCAGTTGGACGACAGGGGAAGCTTTCTTT.

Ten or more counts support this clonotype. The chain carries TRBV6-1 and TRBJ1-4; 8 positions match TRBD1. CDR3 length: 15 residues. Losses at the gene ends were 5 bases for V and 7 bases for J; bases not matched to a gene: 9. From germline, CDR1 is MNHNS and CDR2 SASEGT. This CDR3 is CASSTETGDAEKLFF. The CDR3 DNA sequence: TGTGCCAGCAGTACTGAGACAGGGGACGCTGAAAAACTGTTTTTT.

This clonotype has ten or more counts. The CDR3 DNA reads as TGTGCCAGCAGTGAATTGAACACCTCGAATTCACCCCTCCACTTT. Protein sequence: CASSELNTSNSPLHF. This chain joins TRBV2 and TRBJ1-6, with D hard to call. Germline values: CDR1 SNHLY, CDR2 FYNNEI. V lost 2 bases, J lost 7 bases, and 12 bases lay in between. The CDR3 extends over 15 amino acids.

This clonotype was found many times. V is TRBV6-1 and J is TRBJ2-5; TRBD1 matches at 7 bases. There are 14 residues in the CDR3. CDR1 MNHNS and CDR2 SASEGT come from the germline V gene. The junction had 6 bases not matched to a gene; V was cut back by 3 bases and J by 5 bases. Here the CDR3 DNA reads TGTGCCAGCAGTGAGAGGGGGCGCGGGGAGACCCAGTACTTC. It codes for CASSERGRGETQYF.

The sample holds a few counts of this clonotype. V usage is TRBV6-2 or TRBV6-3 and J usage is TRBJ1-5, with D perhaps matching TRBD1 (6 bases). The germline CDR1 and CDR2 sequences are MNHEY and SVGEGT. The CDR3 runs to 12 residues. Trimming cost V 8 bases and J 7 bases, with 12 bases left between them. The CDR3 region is CASQLGQQPQHF. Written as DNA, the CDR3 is TGTGCCAGCCAGCTGGGACAACAGCCCCAGCATTTT.

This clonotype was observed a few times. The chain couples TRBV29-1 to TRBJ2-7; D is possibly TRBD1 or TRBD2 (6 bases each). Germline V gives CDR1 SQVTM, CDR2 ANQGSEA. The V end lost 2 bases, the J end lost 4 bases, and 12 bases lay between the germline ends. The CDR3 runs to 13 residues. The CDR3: CSVEPGAGYEQYF. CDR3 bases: TGCAGCGTTGAACCGGGGGCTGGGTACGAGCAGTACTTC.

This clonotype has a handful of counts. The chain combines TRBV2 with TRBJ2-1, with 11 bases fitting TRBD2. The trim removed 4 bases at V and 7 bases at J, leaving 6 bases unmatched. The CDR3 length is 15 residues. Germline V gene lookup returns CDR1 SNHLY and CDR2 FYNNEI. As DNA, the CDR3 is TGTGCCAGCAGTGTAGCGGGAGGGCCGACTAATGAGCAGTTCTTC. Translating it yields CASSVAGGPTNEQFF.

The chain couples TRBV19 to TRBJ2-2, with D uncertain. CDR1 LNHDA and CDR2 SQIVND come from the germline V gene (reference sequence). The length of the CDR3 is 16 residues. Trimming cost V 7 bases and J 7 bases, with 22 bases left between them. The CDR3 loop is CASKEGPSWGGGELFF. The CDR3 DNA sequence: TGTGCCAGTAAGGAAGGGCCATCTTGGGGTGGCGGGGAGCTGTTTTTT.

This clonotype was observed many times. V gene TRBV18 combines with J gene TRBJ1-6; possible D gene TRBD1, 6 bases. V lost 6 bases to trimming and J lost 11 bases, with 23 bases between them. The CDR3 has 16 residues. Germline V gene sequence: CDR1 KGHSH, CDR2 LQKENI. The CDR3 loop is CASSPTRDTRSPPLHF. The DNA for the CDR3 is TGTGCCAGCTCGCCTACCCGGGACACCCGTTCTCCACCCCTCCACTTT.

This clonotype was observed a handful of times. Written as DNA, the CDR3 is TGTGCCAGCAGTTACCAGTTCGGGGAGATGAACACTGAAGCTTTCTTT. This codes for CASSYQFGEMNTEAFF. This chain links TRBV6-2 or TRBV6-3 with TRBJ1-1, with no clear D. Trimming pared 2 bases from V and 0 bases from J, leaving 13 bases between. The CDR3 has 16 amino acids. Per the germline V gene, CDR1 is MNHEY and CDR2 is SVGEGT.

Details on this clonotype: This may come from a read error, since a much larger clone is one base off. CDR3 protein: CTSSRAGLGETQYF. In nucleotides, the CDR3 is TGTACCAGCAGCCGAGCGGGATTGGGTGAGACCCAGTACTTC. The rearrangement joins TRBV14 to TRBJ2-5; 7 bases are a match to TRBD2. This CDR3 is 14 amino acids long. Germline loops: CDR1 SGHDN, CDR2 FVKESK.

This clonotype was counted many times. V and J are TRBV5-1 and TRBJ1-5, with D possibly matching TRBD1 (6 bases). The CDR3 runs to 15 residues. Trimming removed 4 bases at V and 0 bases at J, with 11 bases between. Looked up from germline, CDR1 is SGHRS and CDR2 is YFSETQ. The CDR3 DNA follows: TGCGCCAGCAGCCCGGGAGGGGGTAGCAATCAGCCCCAGCATTTT. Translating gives CASSPGGGSNQPQHF.

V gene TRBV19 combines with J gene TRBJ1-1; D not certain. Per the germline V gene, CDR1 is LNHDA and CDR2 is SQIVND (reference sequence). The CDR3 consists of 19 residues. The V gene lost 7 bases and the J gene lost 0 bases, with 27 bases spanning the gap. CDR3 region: CASTSDNKKPDFMNTEAFF. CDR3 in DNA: TGTGCCAGTACCTCCGACAATAAGAAACCCGATTTCATGAACACTGAAGCTTTCTTT.

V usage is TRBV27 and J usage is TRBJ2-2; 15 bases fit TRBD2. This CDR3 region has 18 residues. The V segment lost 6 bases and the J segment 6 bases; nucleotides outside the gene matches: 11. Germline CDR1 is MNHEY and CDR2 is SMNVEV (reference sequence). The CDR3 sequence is CASRNRTGTSGRPGELFF. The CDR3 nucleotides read TGTGCCAGCAGGAACCGAACCGGGACTAGCGGGAGGCCCGGGGAGCTGTTTTTT.

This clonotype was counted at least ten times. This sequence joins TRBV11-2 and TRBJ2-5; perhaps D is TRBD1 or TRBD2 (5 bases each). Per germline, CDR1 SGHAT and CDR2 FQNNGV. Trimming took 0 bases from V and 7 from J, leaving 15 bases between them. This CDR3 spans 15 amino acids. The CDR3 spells CASSLESGRDGTQYF. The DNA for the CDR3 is TGTGCCAGCAGCTTAGAATCCGGCAGGGACGGGACCCAGTACTTC. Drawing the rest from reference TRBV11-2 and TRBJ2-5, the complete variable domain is EAGVAQSPRYKIIEKRQSVAFWCNPISGHATLYWYQQILGQGPKLLIQFQNNGVVDDSQLPKDRFSAERLKGVDSTLKIQPAKLEDSAVYLCASSLESGRDGTQYFGPGTRLLVL.

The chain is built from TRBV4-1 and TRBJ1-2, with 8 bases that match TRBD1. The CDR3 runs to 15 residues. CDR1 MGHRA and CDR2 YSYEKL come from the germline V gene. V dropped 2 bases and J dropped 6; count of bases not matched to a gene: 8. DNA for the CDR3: TGCGCCAGCAGCCAACAGCCGGGACAGGAGGATGGCTACACCTTC. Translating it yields CASSQQPGQEDGYTF.

CDR3 nucleotides: TGTGCCAGCAGTTGGACTAGCGGGAGTGGGAATGAGCAGTTCTTC. Translated, it gives CASSWTSGSGNEQFF. V is TRBV12-3 or TRBV12-4 and J is TRBJ2-1, with 13 bases aligning to TRBD2. The CDR3 has 15 amino acids. The junction had 4 bases not matched to a gene; V was cut back by 4 bases and J by 7 bases.

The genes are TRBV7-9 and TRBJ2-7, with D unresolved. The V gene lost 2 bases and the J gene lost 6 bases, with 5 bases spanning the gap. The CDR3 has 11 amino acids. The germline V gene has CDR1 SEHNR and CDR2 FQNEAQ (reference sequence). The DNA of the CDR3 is TGTGCCAGCAGCTTAAAGACCGAGCAGTACTTC. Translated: CASSLKTEQYF.

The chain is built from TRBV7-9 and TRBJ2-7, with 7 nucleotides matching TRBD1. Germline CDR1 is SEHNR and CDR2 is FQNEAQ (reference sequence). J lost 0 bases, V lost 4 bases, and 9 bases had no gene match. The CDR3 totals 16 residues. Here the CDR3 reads CASSSLQGLNSYEQYF. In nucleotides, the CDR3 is TGTGCCAGCAGCTCCTTACAGGGGCTGAACTCCTACGAGCAGTACTTC.

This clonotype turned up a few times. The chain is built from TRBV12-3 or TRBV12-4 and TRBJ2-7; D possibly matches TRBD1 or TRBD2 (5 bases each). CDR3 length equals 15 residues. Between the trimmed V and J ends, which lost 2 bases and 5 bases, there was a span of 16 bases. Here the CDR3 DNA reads TGTGCCAGCAGTTTACTGGGGCTAGCCCAAAACGAGCAGTACTTC. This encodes CASSLLGLAQNEQYF.

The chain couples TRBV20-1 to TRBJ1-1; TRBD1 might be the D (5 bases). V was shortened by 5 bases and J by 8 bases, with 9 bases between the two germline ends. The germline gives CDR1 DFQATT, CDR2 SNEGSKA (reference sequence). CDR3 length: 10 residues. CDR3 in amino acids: CSAGYREAFF. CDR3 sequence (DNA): TGCAGTGCTGGTTACAGGGAAGCTTTCTTT.

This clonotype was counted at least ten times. The CDR3 loop reads CATSKGTSGSYEQYF. CDR3 coding DNA: TGTGCCACCAGCAAAGGGACTAGCGGATCCTACGAGCAGTACTTC. This rearrangement joins TRBV15 to TRBJ2-7; 11 bases line up with TRBD2. The trim removed 4 bases at V and 1 base at J, leaving 3 bases unmatched. This CDR3 is built from 15 residues. Germline CDR1 and CDR2: LNHNV and YYDKDF (reference sequence).

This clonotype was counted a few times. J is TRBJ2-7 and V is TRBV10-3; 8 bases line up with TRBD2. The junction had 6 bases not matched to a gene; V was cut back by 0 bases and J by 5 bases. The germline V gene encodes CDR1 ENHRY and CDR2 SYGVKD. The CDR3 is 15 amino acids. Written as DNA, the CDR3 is TGTGCCATCAGTGAGTCGCGGGAGGCCCGCAACGAGCAGTACTTC. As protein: CAISESREARNEQYF.

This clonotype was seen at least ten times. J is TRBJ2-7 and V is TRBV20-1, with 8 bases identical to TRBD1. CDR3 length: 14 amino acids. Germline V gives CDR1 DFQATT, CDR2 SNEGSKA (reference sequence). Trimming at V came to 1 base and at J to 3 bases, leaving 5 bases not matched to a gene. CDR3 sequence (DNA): TGCAGTGCTAGAGTCCCAGGGGGCGTCTACGAGCAGTACTTC. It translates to CSARVPGGVYEQYF.

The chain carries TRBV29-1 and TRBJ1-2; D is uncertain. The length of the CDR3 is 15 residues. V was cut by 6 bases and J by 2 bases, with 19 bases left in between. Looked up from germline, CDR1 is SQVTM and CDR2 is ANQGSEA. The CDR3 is CSVIESPLNNYGYTF. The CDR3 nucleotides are TGCAGCGTGATAGAATCCCCATTGAACAACTATGGCTACACCTTC.

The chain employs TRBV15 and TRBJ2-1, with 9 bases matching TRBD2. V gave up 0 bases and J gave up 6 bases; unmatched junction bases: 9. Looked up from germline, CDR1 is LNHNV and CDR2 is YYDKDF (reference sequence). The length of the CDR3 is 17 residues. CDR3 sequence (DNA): TGTGCCACCAGCAGAGATCGGAGCGGGAGGTTCCCCAATGAGCAGTTCTTC. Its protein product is CATSRDRSGRFPNEQFF.